This T cell receptor beta chain comes out of a study of T cells in Graves' hyperthyroidism and ophthalmopathy. Overall study results and limits: The blood repertoire included most of the expanded thyroid clonotypes above 0.001.

This clonotype was counted between two and nine times. The antigen is not known. Clinical symptoms, serum thyroxine, TRAb, thyroid ultrasound and orbital computed tomography informed diagnoses. V was clipped by 2 bases and J by 5 bases, with 12 bases between them. Germline CDR1 MDHEN, CDR2 SYDVKM. CDR3 length equals 14 residues. RNA transcripts yielded amplified TCR beta CDR3 regions. RT-PCR in the first round (using the HTBI primer set) targeted the TCR CDR3. TCRdb passed the multiplex PCR reads through MiXCR, listing each CDR3 protein once. The sample has under 600,000 distinct CDR3 sequences, more than 15% seen once.

This rearrangement joins TRBV28 to TRBJ1-2; D is unclear. Sequenced sample: blood. This receptor was taken from a woman in her thirties or forties with Graves' ophthalmopathy. The CDR3 DNA reads TGTGCCAGCAGTTTAGACCTACTAGGTTATGGCTACACCTTC. This encodes CASSLDLLGYGYTF.